This T cell receptor (beta chain) emerged from a study of blood T cell repertoires in COVID-19. Study overall: Nucleic acid was either cDNA or gDNA, and it came from T cells, B-cell-depleted T cells, or PBMCs.

The data were produced by immunoSEQ multiplex PCR, yet TCRdb's version contains in-frame clones alone and is incomplete. There are approximately 320,000 clones in the sample; roughly 89% occur only once, and 8.5% to 14% lies in the top ten. This clone has just a few counts. CDR3 length equals 16 residues. The ends were cut back, 1 base at V and 3 bases at J, with 13 bases in the middle. Germline values: CDR1 SGHDN, CDR2 FVKESK. The receptor's source is a young woman with COVID-19, enrolled during active disease. The sequencing sample was made of peripheral blood. V usage is TRBV14 and J usage is TRBJ2-1; D may be TRBD1 (7 bases). In nucleotides, the CDR3 is TGTGCCAGCAGCCAAGGGCCAGGGGGGTTCTACAATGAGCAGTTCTTC. As protein: CASSQGPGGFYNEQFF.